One sample yielded the 7 T cell receptor beta chains listed below, sequenced in a study of long-term antiretroviral therapy in people with HIV. Run at survey level, the immunoSEQ assay was version v3.0. Libraries were prepared by immunoSEQ multiplex PCR; TCRdb keeps only in-frame clonotypes and omits some of them. The sample holds fewer than 55,000 clones, about 95% seen once. The sample was unsorted PBMCs, taken 3.7 years after starting antiretroviral therapy. Receptors were obtained from a woman aged 50 to 60 with HIV.

The genes are TRBV5-5 and TRBJ1-2; 10 nucleotides line up with TRBD1. Looked up from germline, CDR1 is SGHKS and CDR2 is YYEKEE (reference sequence). This CDR3 comprises 15 residues. J gave up 6 bases and V 0 bases, and 5 bases lay outside the gene matches. CDR3 DNA sequence: TGTGCCAGCAGCTTGGAACGGACAGGGGGTAATGGCTACACCTTC. It encodes CASSLERTGGNGYTF. Complete variable domain (other parts from reference TRBV5-5 and TRBJ1-2): DAGVTQSPTHLIKTRGQQVTLRCSPISGHKSVSWYQQVLGQGPQFIFQYYEKEERGRGNFPDRFSARQFPNYSSELNVNALLLGDSALYLCASSLERTGGNGYTFGSGTRLTVV.

The chain links TRBV11-2 to TRBJ2-2; TRBD2 aligns across 9 bases. The CDR3 sequence is 18 residues long. After removal of 1 base from V and 3 bases from J, the junction contained 9 bases not matched to a gene. Germline CDR1 is SGHAT and CDR2 is FQNNGV. The CDR3 region has the DNA TGTGCCAGCAGCTTAGTCGGCGGGGGGGCCGGGTACACCGGGGAGCTGTTTTTT. The encoded protein is CASSLVGGGAGYTGELFF.

This chain uses TRBV10-3 with TRBJ2-3, with TRBD1 identical over 7 bases. Losses at the gene ends were 4 bases for V and 1 base for J; bases not matched to a gene: 2. CDR1 and CDR2 (germline): ENHRY, SYGVKD. This CDR3 spans 14 amino acids. The CDR3 DNA is TGTGCCATCAGTGGAGGACAGGGCACAGATACGCAGTATTTT. Translating gives CAISGGQGTDTQYF.

The chain recombines TRBV7-2 with TRBJ2-2; maybe TRBD1 (6 bases). V was trimmed by 1 base and J by 4 bases, leaving 19 bases between them. The germline gives CDR1 SGHTA, CDR2 FQGNSA. This CDR3 spans 18 amino acids. CDR3 coding DNA: TGTGCCAGCAGCTTAGGAAGGCCACAGGGCAGGGGCACCGGGGAGCTGTTTTTT. This gives the protein CASSLGRPQGRGTGELFF.

The chain carries TRBV4-2 and TRBJ2-5; D may be TRBD1 (5 bases). CDR1 and CDR2 (germline): LGHNA, YNFKEQ. This CDR3 region has 16 residues. The V gene lost 0 bases and the J gene lost 2 bases, with 13 bases spanning the gap. The CDR3 nucleotides are TGTGCCAGCAGCCAAGAAAGGGGTTTTGGGCAAGAGACCCAGTACTTC. This encodes CASSQERGFGQETQYF.

This clone was picked up one time. The chain uses TRBV7-2 and TRBJ2-1; no clear D gene. Trimming left V 5 bases short and J 0 bases short, with 11 bases between. This CDR3 spans 15 amino acids. Germline CDR1 SGHTA, CDR2 FQGNSA. DNA of the CDR3: TGTGCCAGCAGCCCGCCCCCTTTCTCCTACAATGAGCAGTTCTTC. Encoded protein: CASSPPPFSYNEQFF.

CDR3 bases: TGTGCCAGCAGCGTAGGGGGGGGGCAAAATACAGATACGCAGTATTTT. This codes for CASSVGGGQNTDTQYF. V gene TRBV9 combines with J gene TRBJ2-3, with D possibly TRBD2 on 7 matching bases. CDR1 is SGDLS, CDR2 YYNGEE, per germline. The germline V and J ends were trimmed by 0 bases and 3 bases, with 14 bases remaining between them. CDR3 length equals 16 residues.